The 23 T cell receptor beta chains listed next were all sequenced from one sample in a study of T cell repertoires in cytomegalovirus infection. These receptors lack a known antigen. Using its own MiXCR run on the reads, TCRdb lists one record per CDR3 protein. This table holds around 750,000 distinct CDR3 sequences, about 30% found once. The source was cultured CD8+ T cells from PBMCs, collected from culture after CMV antigen stimulation. The receptors here all came from a human donor in good health (CMV status not recorded). Some clones in this sample may be carry-over from other donors' samples.

On this clonotype: A read error may be the cause here, since a much bigger clone is one base away. The V gene is TRBV7-2, the J gene TRBJ2-2, with D unresolved. Germline loops: CDR1 SGHTA, CDR2 FQGNSA. Between the trimmed V and J ends, which lost 5 bases and 6 bases, there was a span of 13 bases. CDR3 length equals 14 residues. The CDR3 DNA is TGTGCCAGCAGCGGGCGGATGTCGGCCGGGGAGCTGTTTTTT. This sequence encodes CASSGRMSAGELFF.

The V gene is TRBV12-3 or TRBV12-4, the J gene TRBJ2-7, with TRBD1 as a possible D gene (5 bases). This CDR3 comprises 15 residues. V was shortened by 1 base and J by 2 bases, with 12 bases between the two germline ends. The CDR3 DNA reads as TGTGCCAGCAGTTTAGAGGGTGGCAGGGCCTACGAGCAGTACTTC. This gives the protein CASSLEGGRAYEQYF.

This clonotype was observed a handful of times. The chain uses TRBV10-1 and TRBJ1-5, with D hard to call. The germline V and J ends were trimmed by 3 bases and 8 bases, with 8 bases remaining between them. Germline V gives CDR1 WNHNN, CDR2 SYGVQD (reference sequence). The CDR3 length is 12 residues. DNA of the CDR3: TGCGCCAGCAGTGACCCCGGAGAGCCCCAGCATTTT. This translates into CASSDPGEPQHF.

The rearrangement links TRBV27 to TRBJ2-2, with D possibly being TRBD1 (7 bases). CDR1 and CDR2 (germline): MNHEY, SMNVEV (reference sequence). The V and J ends lost 6 bases and 3 bases respectively, with 11 bases between them. This CDR3 has 14 residues. The CDR3 region has the DNA TGTGCCAGCAGCCGCGGGACAGACACCGGGGAGCTGTTTTTT. Encoded protein: CASSRGTDTGELFF.

This clonotype was detected a few times. The genes are TRBV6-5 and TRBJ2-2; D tentatively fits TRBD1 or TRBD2 (5 bases each). The CDR3 length is 14 residues. V dropped 6 bases and J dropped 6 bases, with 14 bases sitting between them. Looked up from germline, CDR1 is MNHEY and CDR2 is SVGAGI. CDR3 DNA: TGTGCCAGCAGGACCTTTAAGGGACCCGGGGAGCTGTTTTTT. Its protein is CASRTFKGPGELFF.

The table lists this clonotype with a few counts. The rearrangement joins TRBV12-3 or TRBV12-4 to TRBJ2-1, with 9 bases fitting TRBD2. CDR3 length equals 18 residues. The ends lost 1 base at V and 8 bases at J; junction bases unmatched: 15. The CDR3 nucleotides are TGTGCCAGCAGTTTAGGGCAGGCACTAGCGGGTTTTGAGTATGAGCAGTTCTTC. Its translation: CASSLGQALAGFEYEQFF.

This clonotype was observed a few times. This chain uses TRBV19 with TRBJ2-1, with D unclear. Trimming stripped 4 bases from V and 4 bases from J, with 8 bases between. Germline V gene sequence: CDR1 LNHDA, CDR2 SQIVND (reference sequence). This CDR3 spans 13 amino acids. CDR3 region: CASSKSPYNEQFF. CDR3 coding DNA: TGTGCCAGTAGTAAATCCCCATACAATGAGCAGTTCTTC.

This clonotype occurred a few times. V usage is TRBV6-1 and J usage is TRBJ2-7; a possible D gene is TRBD2 (5 bases). Germline-derived CDR1 and CDR2 are MNHNS and SASEGT. The V gene lost 5 bases and the J gene lost 4 bases, with 15 bases spanning the gap. The CDR3 runs 14 residues. CDR3 bases: TGTGCCAGCAGTCCCGGGCCTCGCGGGTACGAGCAGTACGTC. It specifies CASSPGPRGYEQYV.

The CDR3 here is CASSIAPTGVTEAFF. CDR3 DNA: TGTGCCAGTAGTATAGCCCCAACAGGGGTCACTGAAGCTTTCTTT. The chain is built from TRBV19 and TRBJ1-1, with 7 bases that match TRBD1. Per germline, CDR1 LNHDA and CDR2 SQIVND (reference sequence). CDR3 size: 15 residues. V was clipped by 1 base and J by 4 bases; unmatched bases: 6.

Only a few counts were recorded for this clonotype. This chain uses TRBV7-2 with TRBJ1-2; D perhaps matches TRBD1 (5 bases). This CDR3 is 15 amino acids long. CDR1 is SGHTA and CDR2 is FQGNSA in the germline V gene. Trimming took 5 bases from V and 3 from J, leaving 16 bases between them. CDR3 in amino acids: CASSLPGTSHYGYTF. As DNA, the CDR3 is TGTGCCAGCAGCCTTCCCGGGACGAGTCACTATGGCTACACCTTC. The complete variable domain, with remaining parts taken from reference TRBV7-2 and TRBJ1-2, reads GAGVSQSPSNKVTEKGKDVELRCDPISGHTALYWYRQSLGQGLEFLIYFQGNSAPDKSGLPSDRFSAERTGGSVSTLTIQRTQQEDSAVYLCASSLPGTSHYGYTFGSGTRLTVV.

This clonotype was counted a single time. The V call is TRBV5-6, the J call TRBJ1-6, with TRBD1 identical over 7 bases. Germline CDR1 is SGHDT and CDR2 is YYEEEE. There are 16 residues in the CDR3. The V gene end was trimmed by 0 bases and the J gene end by 6 bases; junction bases not matched to a gene: 6. CDR3 DNA: TGTGCCAGCAGCTTGGAGGGGACAGAAAGTAATTCACCCCTCCACTTT. Translating it yields CASSLEGTESNSPLHF.

This chain connects TRBV5-1 to TRBJ2-2, with no clear D. Germline V gene data show CDR1 as SGHRS and CDR2 as YFSETQ. The V and J ends lost 1 base and 0 bases respectively, with 7 bases between them. The CDR3 is made up of 15 amino acids. In DNA form, the CDR3 reads TGCGCCAGCAGCTTGAGCCCAGCGAACACCGGGGAGCTGTTTTTT. Translating gives CASSLSPANTGELFF. The full variable domain, in which reference TRBV5-1 and TRBJ2-2 provide the parts outside the CDR3, is KAGVTQTPRYLIKTRGQQVTLSCSPISGHRSVSWYQQTPGQGLQFLFEYFSETQRNKGNFPGRFSGRQFSNSRSEMNVSTLELGDSALYLCASSLSPANTGELFFGEGSRLTVL.

V usage is TRBV5-5 and J usage is TRBJ2-7; 7 nucleotides line up with TRBD1. Germline-derived CDR1 and CDR2 are SGHKS and YYEKEE (reference sequence). The V and J ends lost 0 bases and 2 bases, in that order; junction bases with no gene match: 5. This CDR3 comprises 15 residues. CDR3 nucleotides: TGTGCCAGCAGCTTGGGGGACAGCCTTACCTACGAGCAGTACTTC. Its protein is CASSLGDSLTYEQYF.

This sequence joins TRBV3-1 and TRBJ2-5; possible D gene TRBD2, 7 bases. Germline CDR1 LGHDT, CDR2 YNNKEL (reference sequence). Deletions cut 11 bases from V and 0 bases from J, with 19 bases between. This CDR3 has 15 residues. The CDR3 DNA reads as TGTGCCTGCACCGGATGGGGGGGCGACCAAGAGACCCAGTACTTC. Translated, it gives CACTGWGGDQETQYF.

V usage is TRBV27 and J usage is TRBJ2-2; D could derive from TRBD1 or TRBD2 (5 bases each). V lost 6 bases to trimming and J lost 6 bases, with 17 bases between them. CDR1 MNHEY and CDR2 SMNVEV come from the germline V gene (reference sequence). CDR3 size: 15 residues. The CDR3 region is CASSPGTAVAGELFF. The CDR3 DNA follows: TGTGCCAGCAGCCCCGGGACGGCCGTCGCCGGGGAGCTGTTTTTT.

This clonotype has ten or more counts. The rearrangement links TRBV7-2 to TRBJ1-1; a possible D gene is TRBD1 (5 bases). The CDR3 sequence is 15 residues long. Germline assignment: CDR1 SGHTA and CDR2 FQGNSA. Deletions cut 1 base from V and 4 bases from J, with 13 bases between. This CDR3 reads CASSLVGVGSTEAFF. The CDR3 coding sequence is TGTGCCAGCAGCTTAGTGGGGGTGGGGAGCACTGAAGCTTTCTTT.

This chain connects TRBV11-1 to TRBJ2-2; tentative D call: TRBD2 (5 bases). Trimming shortened V by 0 bases and J by 1 base, and 15 bases separated the two germline ends. The CDR3 sequence is 18 residues long. The germline CDR1 and CDR2 sequences are SGHAT and FQDESV (reference sequence). DNA of the CDR3: TGTGCCAGCAGCTTAGCGCGGACTGGGATTGGGAACACCGGGGAGCTGTTTTTT. Protein product: CASSLARTGIGNTGELFF. Combining the CDR3 with reference TRBV11-1 and TRBJ2-2 gives the whole variable domain EAEVAQSPRYKITEKSQAVAFWCDPISGHATLYWYRQILGQGPELLVQFQDESVVDDSQLPKDRFSAERLKGVDSTLKIQPAELGDSAMYLCASSLARTGIGNTGELFFGEGSRLTVL.

V gene TRBV7-9 combines with J gene TRBJ2-7, with 7 bases aligning to TRBD2. Germline CDR1 and CDR2: SEHNR and FQNEAQ (reference sequence). The V and J ends lost 2 bases and 5 bases, in that order; junction bases with no gene match: 9. The CDR3 runs 15 residues. The CDR3: CASSLTAGELNEQYF. The CDR3 DNA reads TGTGCCAGCAGCTTAACCGCGGGGGAGTTGAACGAGCAGTACTTC.

The V gene is TRBV5-6, the J gene TRBJ2-3, with a possible D match to TRBD1 (5 bases). This CDR3 contains 15 residues. CDR1 and CDR2 (germline): SGHDT, YYEEEE. Trimming cost V 10 bases and J 3 bases, with 21 bases left between them. CDR3 DNA sequence: TGTGCCGCGAAAGGTAGTCAGGGTTCGACAGATACGCAGTATTTT. Protein sequence: CAAKGSQGSTDTQYF.

The chain joins TRBV6-6 to TRBJ1-1, with D possibly matching TRBD1 (5 bases). V was clipped by 3 bases and J by 0 bases, with 11 bases between them. Looked up from germline, CDR1 is MNHNY and CDR2 is SVGAGI (reference sequence). This CDR3 comprises 15 residues. CDR3 amino acids: CASSYSDTLNTEAFF. For the CDR3, the DNA is TGTGCCAGCAGTTATTCGGACACCTTGAACACTGAAGCTTTCTTT.

The chain combines TRBV4-2 with TRBJ2-7; TRBD2 is a possible D gene (6 bases). Trimming removed 0 bases at V and 0 bases at J, with 24 bases between. The CDR3 is 20 amino acids. Looked up from germline, CDR1 is LGHNA and CDR2 is YNFKEQ. As DNA, the CDR3 is TGTGCCAGCAGCCAAGACGCCGTTCCCAAGGTGGAGGGTCCCTCCTACGAGCAGTACGTC. Residues: CASSQDAVPKVEGPSYEQYV.

The chain carries TRBV7-9 and TRBJ2-3, with 7 bases aligning to TRBD2. CDR1 is SEHNR and CDR2 is FQNEAQ in the germline V gene (reference sequence). J was trimmed by 0 bases and V by 5 bases; bases with no gene match: 5. This CDR3 region has 15 residues. The CDR3 coding sequence is TGTGCCAGCAGCAAACCGGGGGGAAGCACAGATACGCAGTATTTT. Translation gives CASSKPGGSTDTQYF.

V is TRBV7-6 and J is TRBJ1-1; D call uncertain. Germline V CDR1 and CDR2: SGHVS, FNYEAQ. Trimming took 2 bases from V and 1 from J, leaving 5 bases between them. The CDR3 is 13 residues long. The CDR3 loop is CASSLNANTEAFF. The CDR3 DNA sequence: TGTGCCAGCAGCTTAAACGCGAACACTGAAGCTTTCTTT.